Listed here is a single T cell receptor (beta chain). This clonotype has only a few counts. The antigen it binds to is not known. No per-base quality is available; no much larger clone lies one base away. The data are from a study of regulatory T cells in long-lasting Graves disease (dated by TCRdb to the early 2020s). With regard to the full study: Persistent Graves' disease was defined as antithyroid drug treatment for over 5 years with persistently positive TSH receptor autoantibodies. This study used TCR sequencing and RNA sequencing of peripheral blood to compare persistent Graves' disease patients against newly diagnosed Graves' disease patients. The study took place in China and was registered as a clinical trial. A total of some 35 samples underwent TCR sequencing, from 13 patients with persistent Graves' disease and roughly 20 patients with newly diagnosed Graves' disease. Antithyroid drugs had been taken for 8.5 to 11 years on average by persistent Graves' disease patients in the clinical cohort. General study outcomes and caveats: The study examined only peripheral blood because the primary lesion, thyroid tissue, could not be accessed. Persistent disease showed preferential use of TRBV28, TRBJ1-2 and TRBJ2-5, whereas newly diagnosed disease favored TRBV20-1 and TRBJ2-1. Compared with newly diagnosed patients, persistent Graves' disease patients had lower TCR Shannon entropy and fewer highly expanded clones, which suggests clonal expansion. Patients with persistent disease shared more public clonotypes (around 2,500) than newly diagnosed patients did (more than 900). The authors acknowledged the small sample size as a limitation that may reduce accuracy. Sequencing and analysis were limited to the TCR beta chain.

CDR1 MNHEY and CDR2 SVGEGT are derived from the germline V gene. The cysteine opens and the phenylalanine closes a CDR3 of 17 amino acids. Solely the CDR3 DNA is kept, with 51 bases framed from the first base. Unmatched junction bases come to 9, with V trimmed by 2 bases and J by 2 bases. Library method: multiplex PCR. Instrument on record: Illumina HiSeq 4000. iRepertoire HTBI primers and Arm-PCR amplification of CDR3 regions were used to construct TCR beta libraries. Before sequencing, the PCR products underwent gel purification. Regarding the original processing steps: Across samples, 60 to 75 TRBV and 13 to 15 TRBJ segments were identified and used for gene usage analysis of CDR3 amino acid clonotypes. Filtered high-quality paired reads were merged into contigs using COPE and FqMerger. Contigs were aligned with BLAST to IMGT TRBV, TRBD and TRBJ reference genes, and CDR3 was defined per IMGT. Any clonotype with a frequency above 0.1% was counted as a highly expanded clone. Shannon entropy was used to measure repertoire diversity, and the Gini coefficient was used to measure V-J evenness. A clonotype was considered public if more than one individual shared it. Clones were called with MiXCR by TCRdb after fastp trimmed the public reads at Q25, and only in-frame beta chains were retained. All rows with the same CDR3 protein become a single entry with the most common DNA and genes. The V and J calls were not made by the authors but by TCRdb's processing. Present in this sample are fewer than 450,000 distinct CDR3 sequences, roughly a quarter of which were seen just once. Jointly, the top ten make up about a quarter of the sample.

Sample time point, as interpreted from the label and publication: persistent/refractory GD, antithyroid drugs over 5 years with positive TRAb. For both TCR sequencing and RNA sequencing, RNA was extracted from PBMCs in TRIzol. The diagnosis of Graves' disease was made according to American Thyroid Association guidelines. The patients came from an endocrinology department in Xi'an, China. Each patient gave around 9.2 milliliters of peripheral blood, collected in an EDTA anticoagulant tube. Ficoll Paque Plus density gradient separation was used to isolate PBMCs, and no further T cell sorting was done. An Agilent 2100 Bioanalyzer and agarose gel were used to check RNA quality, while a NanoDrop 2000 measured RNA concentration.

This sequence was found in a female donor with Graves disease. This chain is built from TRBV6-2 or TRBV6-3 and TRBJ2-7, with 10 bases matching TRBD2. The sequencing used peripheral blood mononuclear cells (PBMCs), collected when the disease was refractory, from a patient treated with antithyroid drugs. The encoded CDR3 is CASSYLARTSGPYEQYF. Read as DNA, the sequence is TGTGCCAGCAGTTACCTTGCAAGGACTAGCGGTCCCTACGAGCAGTACTTC.